The entry below describes one TCR gamma chain. This clone was recorded only once. Its antigen is not yet known. Base-call qualities are not available, and no considerably larger clone is one nucleotide away. One read alone lends weak support. This record comes from a study of intestinal T cells in coeliac disease (dated by TCRdb to about 2020). For the wider study: In the TRG cohort, coeliac patients were much younger than controls, with a mean age of roughly 15 years compared with about 55 years. Duodenal biopsies from approximately 11 coeliac disease patients and approximately 11 non-coeliac controls were included in the TCR-delta (TRD) cohort. Duodenal biopsies from 30 to 35 coeliac disease patients and approximately 23 non-coeliac controls were included in a second, larger TCR-gamma (TRG) cohort.

What the work shows at the level of the full study, not this receptor alone: FFPE-derived DNA was found to be relatively degraded, and loss of a proportion of TCR sequences in each sample was likely caused by this degradation. The coeliac group and the control group were significantly different in age, but an analysis split by age did not give significant classification. Clustering based on TRG put most of the roughly 54 biopsies (94.4%) in the right class, and the reported leave-one-out accuracy was around 90%. Repeated CDR3 amino acid sequences could not be distinguished from PCR duplicates. All 22 biopsies in training were correctly classified by TRD kmer-based clustering, and a leave-one-out accuracy of about 90% was reported.

The library was generated by multiplex PCR. Sequencing was carried out with an Ion Torrent PGM. TRG repertoires were amplified from 200 ng of biopsy DNA using the LymphoTrack kit, whose primers carry Illumina adapters. TRG amplicons were cleaned up with AMPure XP beads, measured on a 2100 Bioanalyzer, and combined in equimolar amounts. Sequencing of TRG libraries was performed on an Ion PGM instrument. The authors processed their data as follows. Using FastX, any read was removed if more than 10% of its nucleotides had quality scores below the third quartile calculated per patient. IMGT/HighV-QUEST was used to align reads in order to assign V, D and J genes, locate CDR3 regions and judge functionality. Sequences were converted to amino acids, and every sequence predicted to be non-functional was removed. CDR3s were split into kmers with and without positional annotation, PCA was performed on kmer frequencies, and samples were clustered using all 1023 combinations of PCs 1-10. Classification was validated by leave-one-out cross-validation, in which parameters were re-optimised on the remaining samples each time. Shannon diversity was calculated using the vegan R package from repeated random subsamples equal to the lowest read count. With CATT, TCRdb called clones again from the public reads; duplicate DNA rows were later joined. These V and J calls rely on TCRdb rather than the paper's analysis. The sample has about a thousand gamma-chain clones on record, about 47% of them singletons. Roughly 29% of the sample is held by the ten biggest clonotypes.

For each case, genomic DNA was extracted from ten 5-um FFPE scrolls with the QIAamp DNA FFPE tissue kit. Classification of coeliac disease based on the TCR repertoire was tested using fully anonymised formalin-fixed paraffin-embedded duodenal biopsies that were surplus to diagnostic needs. Controls had no clinical or histological suspicion of coeliac disease and underwent upper endoscopy for reflux, dyspepsia or gastritis. The CDR3 goes from the cysteine to the phenylalanine over 13 residues. The read is trimmed to its CDR3 DNA, 39 bases read in frame from base 1. V trim: 8 bases; J trim: 7 bases; unmatched bases: 12.

This TCR came from a human donor who served as a control with a normal duodenal biopsy, not a healthy volunteer. This chain joins TRGV10 to TRGJ1 or TRGJ2. TRGV10 is placed among ORFs of uncertain function. The source material was a duodenal biopsy. The CDR3 protein is CAAWDGPRYKKLF. The nucleotide sequence reads as follows: TGTGCTGCGTGGGATGGTCCAAGGTATAAGAAACTCTTT.